This paragraph covers one T cell receptor beta chain sequence. These data come from a study of CD8 T cells in Susac syndrome. RNA amounts of roughly 0.5 to 1 ug underwent reverse transcription with random hexamers. TCRdb analysed the immunoSEQ multiplex PCR reads with MiXCR anew, one entry per CDR3 protein. Among about 210,000 distinct CDR3 sequences listed, 94% were seen once. The CDR3 spans 11 residues. Trimming removed 6 bases from V and 8 bases from J; junction bases left unmatched: 1. The V and J genes are TRBV12-3 or TRBV12-4 and TRBJ2-1, with 7 bases fitting TRBD2. This receptor was taken from a human donor with Susac syndrome. Input material: CD4+ T cells from PBMCs. The CDR3 is CASSRGDEQFF. In nucleotides, the CDR3 is TGTGCCAGCAGCCGGGGGGATGAGCAGTTCTTC.